The rows below give T cell receptor beta chains drawn from one sample of a study of beta chain features in type 1 diabetes. Repertoires were generated with immunoSEQ multiplex PCR, while TCRdb's copy carries only in-frame clones and drops some. Among roughly 240,000 clones, roughly 15% were seen once, and the ten largest hold more than 0.02%. The sequenced sample consisted of naive CD4+ T cells from blood. The receptor set was obtained from a woman aged 35 to 49 in good health. The CDR3 runs from the conserved cysteine through the conserved F or W. D genes are given only for firm matches. The size field is filled for only some rows; it gives once, few, many or a size class.

j_gene	d_gene	v_gene	abundance	CDR3aa	CDR3nt
TRBJ2-3	-	TRBV7-2	many	CASSPTGLDTQYF	TGTGCCAGCAGCCCTACAGGGCTAGATACGCAGTATTTT
TRBJ1-1	TRBD1	TRBV6-1	few	CASLRGQYTEAFF	TGTGCCAGCCTAAGGGGACAGTACACTGAAGCTTTCTTT
TRBJ1-2	TRBD1	TRBV7-9	-	CASSLADRAGGYTF	TGTGCCAGCAGCTTAGCTGACAGGGCGGGGGGCTACACCTTC
TRBJ1-2	-	TRBV7-2	few	CASSFGRTGVYGYTF	TGTGCCAGCAGCTTTGGCCGAACAGGCGTCTATGGCTACACCTTC
TRBJ1-5	-	TRBV15	-	CATSRDSQPQHF	TGTGCCACCAGCAGAGATTCACAGCCCCAGCATTTT
TRBJ1-3	-	TRBV5-1	-	CASSLGWGGAGNTIYF	TGCGCCAGCAGCTTGGGGTGGGGCGGCGCTGGAAACACCATATATTTT
TRBJ2-1	-	TRBV18	few	CASSLGSNEQFF	TGTGCCAGCTCACTCGGGTCCAATGAGCAGTTCTTC
TRBJ1-2	-	TRBV7-9	-	CASSSTGKYGYTF	TGTGCCAGCAGCTCCACAGGGAAGTATGGCTACACCTTC
TRBJ2-2	-	TRBV12-5	-	CASGWAQDHQANTGELFF	TGTGCTAGTGGTTGGGCTCAGGATCACCAGGCGAACACCGGGGAGCTGTTTTTT
TRBJ1-5	TRBD1	TRBV19	-	CASSRAPPDRVAQHF	TGTGCCAGTAGCCGTGCCCCCCCAGACAGGGTCGCCCAGCATTTT
TRBJ2-5	TRBD1	TRBV7-6	few	CASSLGTGEETQYF	TGTGCCAGCAGCTTAGGGACAGGGGAAGAGACCCAGTACTTC